The 26 T cell receptor beta chains presented below share a single source sample, sequenced in a study of blood T cell repertoires in COVID-19. The table came from immunoSEQ multiplex PCR; TCRdb's copy has only in-frame clones and leaves some out. The sample has approximately 220,000 clones; 70% to 90% are singletons. Sequencing was performed on PBMCs or T cells enriched from blood (not recorded which). The receptors here all came from a middle-aged woman with acute COVID-19.

This rearrangement joins TRBV5-1 to TRBJ2-5, with 10 bases lining up with TRBD2. Per the germline V gene, CDR1 is SGHRS and CDR2 is YFSETQ. The CDR3 spans 17 residues. The ends lost 1 base at V and 5 bases at J; junction bases unmatched: 11. CDR3 sequence reads: CASSLKLAGLQGETQYF. CDR3 nucleotides: TGCGCCAGCAGCTTGAAACTAGCGGGGCTTCAAGGGGAGACCCAGTACTTC.

The rearrangement links TRBV6-5 to TRBJ1-1, with D maybe TRBD1 (5 bases). The ends were cut back, 5 bases at V and 2 bases at J, with 9 bases in the middle. Germline V gene lookup returns CDR1 MNHEY and CDR2 SVGAGI. The CDR3 has 13 amino acids. The CDR3 loop reads CASSQTVNTEAFF. The CDR3 nucleotides read TGTGCCAGCAGTCAGACAGTTAACACTGAAGCTTTCTTT.

CDR3 DNA sequence: TGTGCCAGCTCACGGGCACAGGAGGGCGAAAAACTGTTTTTT. This encodes CASSRAQEGEKLFF. The chain combines TRBV18 with TRBJ1-4; a weak D match, TRBD1 (5 bases). The germline V and J ends were trimmed by 4 bases and 8 bases, with 14 bases remaining between them. The CDR3 spans 14 residues. CDR1 is KGHSH, CDR2 LQKENI, per germline.

By sample share, this clone is medium-sized. The chain joins TRBV6-4 to TRBJ2-1; 9 positions match TRBD1. Germline CDR1 MRHNA, CDR2 SNTAGT. This CDR3 comprises 15 residues. Losses at the gene ends were 0 bases for V and 6 bases for J; bases not matched to a gene: 3. The CDR3 spells CASSDSETGGNEQFF. The CDR3 coding sequence is TGTGCCAGCAGTGACTCAGAGACAGGGGGCAATGAGCAGTTCTTC.

The V gene is TRBV28, the J gene TRBJ2-7, with TRBD1 matching 7 bases. Germline-derived CDR1 and CDR2 are MDHEN and SYDVKM. V was pared by 8 bases and J by 2 bases, with 9 bases of the junction left unmatched. The CDR3 has 14 residues. The CDR3 sequence is CASRKSGTAYEQYF. DNA of the CDR3: TGTGCCAGCCGCAAATCCGGGACAGCCTACGAGCAGTACTTC. Full variable domain (missing parts from reference TRBV28 and TRBJ2-7): DVKVTQSSRYLVKRTGEKVFLECVQDMDHENMFWYRQDPGLGLRLIYFSYDVKMKEKGDIPEGYSVSREKKERFSLILESASTNQTSMYLCASRKSGTAYEQYFGPGTRLTVT.

This chain joins TRBV12-3 or TRBV12-4 and TRBJ1-2; TRBD1 might be the D (6 bases). The CDR3 loop spans 13 amino acids. The V and J ends lost 5 bases and 7 bases respectively, with 14 bases between them. Here the CDR3 DNA reads TGTGCCAGCAGTCCGGCAGGGGATCGTGGCTACACCTTC. This gives the protein CASSPAGDRGYTF.

The chain carries TRBV24-1 and TRBJ1-2; D uncertain. This CDR3 is 13 amino acids long. Trimming shortened V by 5 bases and J by 4 bases, and 10 bases separated the two germline ends. In germline, CDR1 is KGHDR, CDR2 SFDVKD. CDR3: CATSVGGGYGYTF. CDR3 DNA: TGTGCCACCAGTGTAGGAGGCGGCTATGGCTACACCTTC.

This clone was detected only a few times. This chain uses TRBV7-8 with TRBJ2-5; 8 nucleotides line up with TRBD1. The V gene end was trimmed by 2 bases and the J gene end by 5 bases; junction bases not matched to a gene: 10. The CDR3 loop spans 16 amino acids. The germline CDR1 and CDR2 sequences are SGHVS and FQNEAQ. The CDR3 DNA reads as TGTGCCAGCAGCTTATACGGGGCAGGGGGCGTTGAGACCCAGTACTTC. It yields the protein CASSLYGAGGVETQYF. Supplemented by reference TRBV7-8 and TRBJ2-5, the full variable domain reads GAGVSQSPRYKVAKRGQDVALRCDPISGHVSLFWYQQALGQGPEFLTYFQNEAQLDKSGLPSDRFFAERPEGSVSTLKIQRTQQEDSAVYLCASSLYGAGGVETQYFGPGTRLLVL.

The chain recombines TRBV2 with TRBJ1-2, with D possibly TRBD1 on 5 matching bases. Germline CDR1 reads SNHLY; CDR2 reads FYNNEI. V was cut by 4 bases and J by 4 bases, with 13 bases left in between. This CDR3 has 14 residues. The CDR3 region has the DNA TGTGCCAGCAGTGTAGATAGACAGATCTATGGCTACACCTTC. Encoded protein: CASSVDRQIYGYTF.

The DNA of the CDR3 is TGTGCCAGCTCACCGGGACTTCGACAGGGGGCCCAAGAGACCCAGTACTTC. Protein sequence: CASSPGLRQGAQETQYF. The chain is built from TRBV18 and TRBJ2-5; TRBD1 agrees at 10 bases. The CDR3 covers 17 residues. Germline assignment: CDR1 KGHSH and CDR2 LQKENI. Trimming took 3 bases from V and 1 from J; bases not matched to a gene: 8.

This clone has just one count. The chain carries TRBV7-2 and TRBJ2-1, with 9 bases matching TRBD2. Germline loops: CDR1 SGHTA, CDR2 FQGNSA. The CDR3 has 17 residues. V lost 5 bases and J lost 1; bases outside the gene matches: 9. The CDR3 DNA reads as TGTGCCAGCAGCCCTCAATTTAGCGGGAGATCCTACAATGAGCAGTTCTTC. Its translation: CASSPQFSGRSYNEQFF.

The chain joins TRBV9 to TRBJ2-2; D uncertain. The V end was cut by 0 bases, the J end by 4 bases, with 7 bases between. The V gene's germline CDR1 is SGDLS and CDR2 YYNGEE. The CDR3 extends over 14 amino acids. Here the CDR3 DNA reads TGTGCCAGCAGCGTAGCCGGGTCCACCGGGGAGCTGTTTTTT. This gives the protein CASSVAGSTGELFF.

The rearrangement links TRBV9 to TRBJ2-1; 9 nucleotides agree with TRBD2. Germline trimming cut 3 bases from V and 4 bases from J; bases unmatched to any gene: 11. The germline V gene has CDR1 SGDLS and CDR2 YYNGEE. This CDR3 has 17 amino acids. The DNA for the CDR3 is TGTGCCAGCAGCGCGGGAGGCGGGGGGGCGCTGTACAATGAGCAGTTCTTC. Translating gives CASSAGGGGALYNEQFF. The complete variable domain, with remaining parts taken from reference TRBV9 and TRBJ2-1, reads DSGVTQTPKHLITATGQRVTLRCSPRSGDLSVYWYQQSLDQGLQFLIQYYNGEERAKGNILERFSAQQFPDLHSELNLSSLELGDSALYFCASSAGGGGALYNEQFFGPGTRLTVL.

V gene TRBV6-1 combines with J gene TRBJ2-7, with D perhaps TRBD1 (6 bases). CDR1 is MNHNS and CDR2 is SASEGT in the germline V gene. CDR3 length equals 15 residues. V gave up 2 bases and J gave up 6 bases, with 17 bases separating them. This CDR3 is CASSERADLGGEQYF. The CDR3, as DNA: TGTGCCAGCAGTGAAAGGGCCGACCTAGGGGGCGAGCAGTACTTC.

The chain recombines TRBV6-5 with TRBJ1-1; D remains ambiguous. The V and J ends lost 8 bases and 4 bases respectively, with 14 bases between them. CDR1 and CDR2 (germline): MNHEY, SVGAGI. There are 13 residues in the CDR3. The CDR3, as DNA: TGTGCCAGCCTGGGCCCCTTAATCACTGAAGCTTTCTTT. This gives the protein CASLGPLITEAFF.

The chain employs TRBV24-1 and TRBJ2-6; D ambiguous. CDR3 length equals 16 residues. Trimming removed 11 bases at V and 0 bases at J, with 16 bases between. Germline values: CDR1 KGHDR, CDR2 SFDVKD. The DNA for the CDR3 is TGTGCCATCTCTCGCCCAGGTGACTCTGGGGCCAACGTCCTGACTTTC. Translated: CAISRPGDSGANVLTF.

The chain links TRBV28 to TRBJ2-3; TRBD1 matches 10 bases. The junction had 6 bases not matched to a gene; V was cut back by 9 bases and J by 3 bases. Looked up from germline, CDR1 is MDHEN and CDR2 is SYDVKM. The CDR3 length is 14 residues. In DNA form, the CDR3 reads TGTGCCAGTAGGACAGGGGGAGGGACAGATACGCAGTATTTT. This codes for CASRTGGGTDTQYF. Filled out from reference TRBV28 and TRBJ2-3, the complete variable domain reads DVKVTQSSRYLVKRTGEKVFLECVQDMDHENMFWYRQDPGLGLRLIYFSYDVKMKEKGDIPEGYSVSREKKERFSLILESASTNQTSMYLCASRTGGGTDTQYFGPGTRLTVL.

The rearrangement links TRBV7-2 to TRBJ1-4; D is unclear. CDR3 length: 18 amino acids. V lost 2 bases and J lost 0, with 16 bases in between. Germline loops: CDR1 SGHTA, CDR2 FQGNSA. The CDR3 protein is CASSLYPPREATNEKLFF. CDR3 nucleotides: TGTGCCAGCAGCTTATACCCGCCACGAGAGGCAACTAATGAAAAACTGTTTTTT.

The V call is TRBV11-1, the J call TRBJ2-5, with TRBD1 matching 8 bases. With V trimmed by 3 bases and J by 4 bases, 7 bases remained unmatched. Per germline, CDR1 SGHAT and CDR2 FQDESV (reference sequence). This CDR3 contains 15 residues. In DNA, the CDR3 is TGTGCCAGCAGCTTCAGGACAGGGAGTGGAGAGACCCAGTACTTC. Translation gives CASSFRTGSGETQYF.

The table lists this clone with a count of one. V is TRBV3-1 (or the pseudogene TRBV3-2) and J is TRBJ1-6; 7 positions match TRBD1. CDR1 LGHDT and CDR2 YNNKEL come from the germline V gene (reference sequence). This CDR3 comprises 14 residues. Germline trimming cut 5 bases from V and 8 bases from J; bases unmatched to any gene: 6. DNA of the CDR3: TGTGCCAGCAGCGAGCCAACAGGGGATTCACCCCTCCACTTT. Amino acid sequence: CASSEPTGDSPLHF.

This chain joins TRBV28 and TRBJ1-5; TRBD1 agrees at 8 bases. V was clipped by 2 bases and J by 5 bases; unmatched bases: 11. The germline CDR1 and CDR2 sequences are MDHEN and SYDVKM. The CDR3 extends over 17 amino acids. CDR3 in DNA: TGTGCCAGCAGTTTAGTCAGGGGGCGACTTTTGGATCAGCCCCAGCATTTT. It specifies CASSLVRGRLLDQPQHF.

This clone was detected only once. V gene TRBV12-3 or TRBV12-4 combines with J gene TRBJ2-4; 7 nucleotides line up with TRBD1. Losses at the gene ends were 5 bases for V and 4 bases for J; bases not matched to a gene: 2. This CDR3 has 13 residues. DNA of the CDR3: TGTGCCAGCAGTGGGGACAGTAAAAACATTCAGTACTTC. This translates into CASSGDSKNIQYF.

The V and J genes are TRBV15 and TRBJ1-6; 10 positions match TRBD1. CDR3 length equals 16 residues. V lost 4 bases, J lost 7 bases, and 7 bases stayed unmatched. The germline V gene has CDR1 LNHNV and CDR2 YYDKDF (reference sequence). The CDR3, as DNA: TGTGCCACCAGCAAAACGGCGGGACAGGGGAATTCACCCCTCCACTTT. Translating gives CATSKTAGQGNSPLHF.

On this clone itself: Distinct nucleotide sequences in the sample also encode this CDR3. The V gene is TRBV7-9, the J gene TRBJ1-4; 7 bases fit TRBD1. Germline values: CDR1 SEHNR, CDR2 FQNEAQ (reference sequence). CDR3 length equals 13 residues. Losses at the gene ends were 0 bases for V and 8 bases for J; bases not matched to a gene: 0. CDR3 coding DNA: TGTGCCAGCAGCTTAGCAGGGGGCGAAAAACTGTTTTTT. Amino acids: CASSLAGGEKLFF.

CDR3 loop: CASSLSGEKLFF. Written as DNA, the CDR3 is TGTGCCAGCAGCTTATCGGGGGAAAAACTGTTTTTT. The gene calls are TRBV7-9 and TRBJ1-4; no clear D. The V end was cut by 2 bases, the J end by 8 bases, with 6 bases between. The CDR3 covers 12 residues. Germline V gene sequence: CDR1 SEHNR, CDR2 FQNEAQ (reference sequence).

This clone appeared once. Compared with germline, one end of the junction differs, possibly owing to a read error. V is TRBV7-3 and J is TRBJ2-5; 9 nucleotides match TRBD1. Germline CDR1 is SGHTA and CDR2 is FQGTGA. This CDR3 has 14 amino acids. The chain's CDR3 is CASSLTGGVQTQYF. In DNA, the CDR3 is TGTGCCAGCAGCCTAACAGGGGGCGTCCAGACCCAGTACTTC.